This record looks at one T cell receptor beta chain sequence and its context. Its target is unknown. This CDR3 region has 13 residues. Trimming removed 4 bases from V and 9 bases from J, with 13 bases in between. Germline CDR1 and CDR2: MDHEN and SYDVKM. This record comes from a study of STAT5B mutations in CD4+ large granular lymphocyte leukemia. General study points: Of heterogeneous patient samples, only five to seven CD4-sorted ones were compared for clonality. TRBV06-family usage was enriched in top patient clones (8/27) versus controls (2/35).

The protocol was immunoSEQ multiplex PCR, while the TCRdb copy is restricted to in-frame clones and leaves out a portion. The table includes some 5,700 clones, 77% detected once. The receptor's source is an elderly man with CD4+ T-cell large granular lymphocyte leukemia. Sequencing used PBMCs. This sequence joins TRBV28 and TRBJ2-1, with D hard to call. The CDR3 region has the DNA TGTGCCAGCAGTTCCCCTTATAAGGTTGAGCAGTTCTTC. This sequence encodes CASSSPYKVEQFF.